Given below is one T cell receptor (beta chain) in context. The junction differs from germline at one of its ends, possibly a read error. The age range of participants was about 18 to 89 years, with residence in around 22 US areas. Donors were grouped by their self-reported clinical history. The source of the sample is a study of blood T cell repertoires in COVID-19. Looking at the study overall: There were acute and convalescent COVID-19 samples, and they came from the United States, Italy and Spain. Nucleic acid was either cDNA or gDNA, and it came from T cells, B-cell-depleted T cells, or PBMCs.

The CDR3 has 15 residues. Germline-derived CDR1 and CDR2 are SGHDT and YYEEEE. The protocol was immunoSEQ multiplex PCR, while the TCRdb copy is restricted to in-frame clones and leaves out a portion. The table records 350,000 or so clones, roughly 90% of them present only once. The rearrangement links TRBV5-6 to TRBJ2-7, with 7 bases identical to TRBD1. The receptor was isolated from a woman in her 30s who had recovered from COVID-19. What was sequenced was PBMCs or T cells enriched from blood (not recorded which). CDR3 DNA sequence: TGTGCCAGCAGCTCGCGGACAGGACTTTCCACCGTTACGCTATTC. As protein: CASSSRTGLSTVTLF.